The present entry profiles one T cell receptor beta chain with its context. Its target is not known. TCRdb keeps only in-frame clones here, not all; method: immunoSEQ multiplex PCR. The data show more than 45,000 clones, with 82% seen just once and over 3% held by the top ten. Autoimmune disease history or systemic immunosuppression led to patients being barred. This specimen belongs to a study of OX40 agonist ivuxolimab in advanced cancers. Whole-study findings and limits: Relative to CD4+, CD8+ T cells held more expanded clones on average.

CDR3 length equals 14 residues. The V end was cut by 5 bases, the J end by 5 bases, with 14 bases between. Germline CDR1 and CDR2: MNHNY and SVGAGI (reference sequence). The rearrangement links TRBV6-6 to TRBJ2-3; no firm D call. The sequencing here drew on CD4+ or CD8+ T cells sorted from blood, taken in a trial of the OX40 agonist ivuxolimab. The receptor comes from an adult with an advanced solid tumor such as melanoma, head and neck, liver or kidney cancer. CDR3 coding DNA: TGTGCCAGCAGTCCCCTTGGTCCCGTAGATACGCAGTATTTT. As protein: CASSPLGPVDTQYF.